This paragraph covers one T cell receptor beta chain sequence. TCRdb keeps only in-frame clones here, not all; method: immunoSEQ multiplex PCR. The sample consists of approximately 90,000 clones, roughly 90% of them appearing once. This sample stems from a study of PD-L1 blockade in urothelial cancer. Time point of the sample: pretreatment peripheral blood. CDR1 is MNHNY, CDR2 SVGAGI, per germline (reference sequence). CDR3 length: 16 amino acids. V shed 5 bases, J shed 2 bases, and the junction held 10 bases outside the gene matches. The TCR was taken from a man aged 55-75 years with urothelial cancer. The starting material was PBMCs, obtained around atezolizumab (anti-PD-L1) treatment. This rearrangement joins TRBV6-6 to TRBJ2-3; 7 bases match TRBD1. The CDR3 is CASSGHRGGLTDTQYF. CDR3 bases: TGTGCCAGCAGTGGCCACAGGGGTGGGCTCACAGATACGCAGTATTTT.